The TCR beta chain under discussion was sequenced for a study of blood T cell repertoires in COVID-19. The CDR3 sequence is 16 residues long. The trim removed 3 bases at V and 5 bases at J, leaving 9 bases unmatched. Germline values: CDR1 SGHNT, CDR2 YYREEE (reference sequence). The repertoire was sequenced with immunoSEQ multiplex PCR; TCRdb's copy has only in-frame clones and lacks some. The data contain 220,000 or so clones, roughly 84% of them seen just once; the ten biggest clones take up 4% to 6%. The chain joins TRBV5-4 to TRBJ2-2; 8 bases fit TRBD2. The clonotype was recovered from a woman aged 60-75 years who had recovered from COVID-19. The specimen sequenced was peripheral blood. CDR3 nucleotides: TGTGCCAGCAGCTGGGGGATAGCGGGGAGGACCGGGGAGCTGTTTTTT. Amino acids: CASSWGIAGRTGELFF.